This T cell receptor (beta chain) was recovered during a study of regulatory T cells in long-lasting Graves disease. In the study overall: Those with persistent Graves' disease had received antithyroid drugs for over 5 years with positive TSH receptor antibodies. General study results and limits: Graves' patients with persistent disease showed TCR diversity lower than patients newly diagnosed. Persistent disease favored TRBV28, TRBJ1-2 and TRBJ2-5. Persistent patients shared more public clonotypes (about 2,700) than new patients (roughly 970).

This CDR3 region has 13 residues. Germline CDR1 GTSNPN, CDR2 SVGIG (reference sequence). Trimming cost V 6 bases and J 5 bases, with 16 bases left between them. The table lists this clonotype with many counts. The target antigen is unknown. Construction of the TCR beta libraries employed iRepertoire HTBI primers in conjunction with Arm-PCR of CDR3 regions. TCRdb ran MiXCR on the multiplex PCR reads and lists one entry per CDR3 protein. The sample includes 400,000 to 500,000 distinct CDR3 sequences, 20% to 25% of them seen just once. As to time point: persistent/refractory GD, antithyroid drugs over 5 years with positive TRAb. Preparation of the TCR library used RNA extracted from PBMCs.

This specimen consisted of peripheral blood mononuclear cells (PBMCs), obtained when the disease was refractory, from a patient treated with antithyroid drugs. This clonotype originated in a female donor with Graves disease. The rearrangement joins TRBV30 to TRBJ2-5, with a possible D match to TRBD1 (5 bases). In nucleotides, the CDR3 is TGTGCCTGTTCAGTACCAGGGATCGAGACCCAGTACTTC. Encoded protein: CACSVPGIETQYF.